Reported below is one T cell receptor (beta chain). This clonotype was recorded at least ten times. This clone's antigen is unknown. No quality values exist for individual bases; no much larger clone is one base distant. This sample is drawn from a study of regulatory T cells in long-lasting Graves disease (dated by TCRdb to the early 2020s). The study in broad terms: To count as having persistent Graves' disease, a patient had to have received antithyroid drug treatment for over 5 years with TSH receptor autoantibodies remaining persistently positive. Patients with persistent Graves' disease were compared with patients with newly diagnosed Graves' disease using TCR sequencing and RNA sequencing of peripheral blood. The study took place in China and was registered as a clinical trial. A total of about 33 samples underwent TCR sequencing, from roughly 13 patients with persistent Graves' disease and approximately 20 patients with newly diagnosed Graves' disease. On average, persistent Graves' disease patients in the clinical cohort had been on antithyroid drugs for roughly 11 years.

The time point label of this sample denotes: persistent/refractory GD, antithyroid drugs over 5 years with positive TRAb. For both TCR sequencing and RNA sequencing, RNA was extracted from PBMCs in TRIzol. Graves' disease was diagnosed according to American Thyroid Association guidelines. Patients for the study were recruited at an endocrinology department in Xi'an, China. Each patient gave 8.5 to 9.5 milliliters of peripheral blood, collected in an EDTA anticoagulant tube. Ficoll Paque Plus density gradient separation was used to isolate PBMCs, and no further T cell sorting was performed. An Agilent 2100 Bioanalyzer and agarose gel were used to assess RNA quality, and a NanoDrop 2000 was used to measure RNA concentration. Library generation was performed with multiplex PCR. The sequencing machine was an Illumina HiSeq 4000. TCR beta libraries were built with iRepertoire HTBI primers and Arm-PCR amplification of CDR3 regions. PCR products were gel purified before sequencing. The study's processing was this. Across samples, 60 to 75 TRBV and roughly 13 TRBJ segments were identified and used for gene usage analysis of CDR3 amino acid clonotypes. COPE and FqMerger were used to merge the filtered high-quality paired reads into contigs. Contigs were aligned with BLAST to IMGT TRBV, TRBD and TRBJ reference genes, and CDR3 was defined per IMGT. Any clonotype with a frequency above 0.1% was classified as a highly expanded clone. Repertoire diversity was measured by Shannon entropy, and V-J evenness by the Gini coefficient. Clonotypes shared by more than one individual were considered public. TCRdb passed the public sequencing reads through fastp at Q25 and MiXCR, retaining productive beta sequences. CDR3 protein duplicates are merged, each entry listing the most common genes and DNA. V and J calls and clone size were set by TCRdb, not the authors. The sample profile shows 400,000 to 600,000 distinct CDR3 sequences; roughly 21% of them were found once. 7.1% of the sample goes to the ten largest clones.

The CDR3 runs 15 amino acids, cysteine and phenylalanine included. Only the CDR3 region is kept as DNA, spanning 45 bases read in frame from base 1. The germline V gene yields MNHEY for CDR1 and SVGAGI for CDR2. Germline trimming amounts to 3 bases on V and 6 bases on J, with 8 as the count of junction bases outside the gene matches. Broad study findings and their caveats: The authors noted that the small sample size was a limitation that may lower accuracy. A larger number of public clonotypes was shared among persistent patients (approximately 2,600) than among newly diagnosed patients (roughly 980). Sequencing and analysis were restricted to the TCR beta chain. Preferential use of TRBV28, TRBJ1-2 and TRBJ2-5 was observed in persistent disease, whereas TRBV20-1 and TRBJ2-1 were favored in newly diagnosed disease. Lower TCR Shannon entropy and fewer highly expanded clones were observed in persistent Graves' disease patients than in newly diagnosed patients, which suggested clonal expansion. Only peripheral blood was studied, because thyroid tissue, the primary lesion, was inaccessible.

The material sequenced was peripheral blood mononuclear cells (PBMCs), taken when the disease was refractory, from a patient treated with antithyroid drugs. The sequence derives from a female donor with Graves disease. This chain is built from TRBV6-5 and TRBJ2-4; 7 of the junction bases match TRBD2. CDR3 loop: CASSYVWGGPNIQYF. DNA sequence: TGTGCCAGCAGTTATGTGTGGGGGGGACCAAACATTCAGTACTTC.